One sample yielded the 5 T cell receptor beta chains listed below, sequenced in a study of control samples from healthy donors and cancer patients. Some clones are missing from TCRdb's copy, which holds only in-frame ones; the method was immunoSEQ multiplex PCR. The sample contains about 220,000 clones, just under 95% of which appear only once. Sequencing used blood. The origin of the receptors is a man in his fifties in good health.

CDR3 region: CASSPGQNYSNQPQHF. CDR3 DNA: TGTGCCAGCAGCCCGGGACAGAACTATAGCAATCAGCCCCAGCATTTT. This chain connects TRBV7-3 to TRBJ1-5, with 7 bases identical to TRBD1. CDR1 SGHTA and CDR2 FQGTGA come from the germline V gene. V shed 5 bases and J 0 bases; nucleotides not matched to a gene: 7. The CDR3 sequence is 16 residues long. The full variable domain, with the rest looked up from reference TRBV7-3 and TRBJ1-5, is GAGVSQTPSNKVTEKGKYVELRCDPISGHTALYWYRQSLGQGPEFLIYFQGTGAADDSGLPNDRFFAVRPEGSVSTLKIQRTERGDSAVYLCASSPGQNYSNQPQHFGDGTRLSIL.

This sequence joins TRBV5-1 and TRBJ2-3; TRBD1 aligns across 7 bases. CDR1 and CDR2 from the germline V gene are SGHRS and YFSETQ. This CDR3 contains 14 residues. V gave up 5 bases and J gave up 2 bases; unmatched junction bases: 5. CDR3 amino acids: CASRSTGPTDTQYF. The CDR3 DNA reads TGCGCCAGCAGATCGACAGGGCCCACAGATACGCAGTATTTT.

The chain recombines TRBV29-1 with TRBJ2-2; D call uncertain. CDR3 length: 14 amino acids. With 4 bases removed from V and 1 base from J, the gap between germline ends came to 10 bases. Germline V lookup: CDR1 SQVTM, CDR2 ANQGSEA. CDR3 sequence reads: CSVGWTLNTGELFF. In DNA, the CDR3 is TGCAGCGTTGGTTGGACCCTGAACACCGGGGAGCTGTTTTTT.

The rearrangement joins TRBV5-1 to TRBJ2-7, with D unclear. V lost 4 bases to trimming and J lost 1 base, with 12 bases between them. The germline CDR1 and CDR2 sequences are SGHRS and YFSETQ. The CDR3 totals 14 residues. The CDR3 coding sequence is TGCGCCAGCAGCCAACAGCCAGAATCCTACGAGCAGTACGTC. It encodes CASSQQPESYEQYV.

This clone was detected a few times. The chain couples TRBV5-6 to TRBJ1-5; the match to TRBD1 covers 7 bases. The CDR3 has 15 amino acids. In germline, CDR1 is SGHDT, CDR2 YYEEEE. V trimming: 0 bases; J trimming: 5 bases; junction bases outside the gene matches: 5. CDR3 in DNA: TGTGCCAGCAGCTTGGGGCAGGGGGTGTATCAGCCCCAGCATTTT. This translates into CASSLGQGVYQPQHF. The variable domain in full, completed from reference TRBV5-6 and TRBJ1-5, reads DAGVTQSPTHLIKTRGQQVTLRCSPKSGHDTVSWYQQALGQGPQFIFQYYEEEERQRGNFPDRFSGHQFPNYSSELNVNALLLGDSALYLCASSLGQGVYQPQHFGDGTRLSIL.